This T cell receptor (beta chain) was found in a study of T cells in localized non-small cell lung cancer. Germline V lookup: CDR1 SGHNT, CDR2 YENEEA. This CDR3 has 15 residues. After removal of 3 bases from V and 2 bases from J, the junction contained 6 bases not matched to a gene. Sequenced by immunoSEQ multiplex PCR; TCRdb stores in-frame clones only, minus some. The sample shows roughly 1,400 clones, about 40% of them seen only once. This clone appeared a few times. Here the sequenced sample was lung tumor tissue, taken before any cancer treatment. The TCR was taken from a woman aged 35 to 70 with stage I lung adenocarcinoma. This chain joins TRBV11-3 and TRBJ2-7; the match to TRBD2 covers 8 bases. The CDR3 bases are TGTGCCAGCAGCTTTACCGGGGGGGGCACCTACGAGCAGTACTTC. Protein sequence: CASSFTGGGTYEQYF.